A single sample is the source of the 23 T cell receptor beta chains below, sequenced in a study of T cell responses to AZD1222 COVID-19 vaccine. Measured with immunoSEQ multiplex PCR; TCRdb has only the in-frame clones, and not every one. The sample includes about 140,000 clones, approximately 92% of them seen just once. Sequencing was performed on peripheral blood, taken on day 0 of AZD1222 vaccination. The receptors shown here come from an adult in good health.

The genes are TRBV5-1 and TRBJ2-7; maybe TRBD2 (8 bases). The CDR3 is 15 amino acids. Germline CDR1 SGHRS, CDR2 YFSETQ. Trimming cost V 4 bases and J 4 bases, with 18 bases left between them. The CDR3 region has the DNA TGCGCCAGCAGCGGGGACAGCGGGAGTCAATACGAGCAGTACTTC. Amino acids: CASSGDSGSQYEQYF.

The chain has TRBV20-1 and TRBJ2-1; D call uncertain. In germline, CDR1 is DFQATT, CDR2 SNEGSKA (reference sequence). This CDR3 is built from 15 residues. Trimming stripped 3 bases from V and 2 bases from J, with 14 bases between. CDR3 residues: CSASPDRTAYNEQFF. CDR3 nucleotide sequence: TGCAGTGCTAGTCCCGACCGCACGGCCTACAATGAGCAGTTCTTC.

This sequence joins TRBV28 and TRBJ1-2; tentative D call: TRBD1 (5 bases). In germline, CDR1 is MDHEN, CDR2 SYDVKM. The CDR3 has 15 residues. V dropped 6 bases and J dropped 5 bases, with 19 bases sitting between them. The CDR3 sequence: CASRSGLNQGYGYTF. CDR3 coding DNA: TGTGCCAGCAGGTCCGGACTGAACCAGGGATATGGCTACACCTTC.

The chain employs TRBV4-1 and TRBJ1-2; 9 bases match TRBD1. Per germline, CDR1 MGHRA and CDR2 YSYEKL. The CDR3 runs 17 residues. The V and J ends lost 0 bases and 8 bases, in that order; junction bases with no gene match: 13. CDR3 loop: CASSQERRGQGFRGYTF. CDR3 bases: TGCGCCAGCAGCCAAGAGAGAAGGGGACAGGGCTTCCGGGGCTACACCTTC.

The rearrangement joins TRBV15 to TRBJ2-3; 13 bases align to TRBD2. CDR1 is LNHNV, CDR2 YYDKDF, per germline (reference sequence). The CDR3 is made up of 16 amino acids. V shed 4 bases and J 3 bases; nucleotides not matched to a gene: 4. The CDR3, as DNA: TGTGCCACCAGCACCTTACTAGCGGGAGGGACAGATACGCAGTATTTT. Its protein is CATSTLLAGGTDTQYF.

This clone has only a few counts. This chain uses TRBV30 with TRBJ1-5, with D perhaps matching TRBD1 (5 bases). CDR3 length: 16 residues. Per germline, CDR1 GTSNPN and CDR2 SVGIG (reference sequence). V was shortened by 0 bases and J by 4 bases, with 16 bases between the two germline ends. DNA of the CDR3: TGTGCCTGGAGTGTTGGAGGGGTCCTCCCAAATCAGCCCCAGCATTTT. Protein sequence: CAWSVGGVLPNQPQHF.

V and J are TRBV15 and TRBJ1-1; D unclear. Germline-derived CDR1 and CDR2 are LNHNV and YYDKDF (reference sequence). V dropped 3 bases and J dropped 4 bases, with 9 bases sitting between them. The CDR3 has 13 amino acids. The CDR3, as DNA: TGTGCCACCAGCAGGGGATTGTCCACTGAAGCTTTCTTT. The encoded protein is CATSRGLSTEAFF.

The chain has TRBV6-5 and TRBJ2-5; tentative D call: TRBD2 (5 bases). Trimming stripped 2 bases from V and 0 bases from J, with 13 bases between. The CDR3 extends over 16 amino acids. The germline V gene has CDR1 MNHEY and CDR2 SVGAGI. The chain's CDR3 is CASSYGPSGYQETQYF. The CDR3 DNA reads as TGTGCCAGCAGTTACGGGCCCTCGGGGTACCAAGAGACCCAGTACTTC.

In nucleotides, the CDR3 is TGCGCCAGCAGTTATCGGACGGAGATCGAAGCTTTCTTT. Amino acid sequence: CASSYRTEIEAFF. This sequence joins TRBV5-1 and TRBJ1-1, with D unresolved. The CDR3 is made up of 13 amino acids. Trimming left V 5 bases short and J 8 bases short, with 16 bases between. Germline CDR1 is SGHRS and CDR2 is YFSETQ.

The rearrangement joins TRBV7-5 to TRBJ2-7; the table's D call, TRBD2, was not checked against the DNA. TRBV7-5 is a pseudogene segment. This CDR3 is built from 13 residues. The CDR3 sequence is CVRSLILSNEQYF. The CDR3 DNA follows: TGTGTCAGAAGCTTAATCTTGAGTAACGAGCAGTACTTC.

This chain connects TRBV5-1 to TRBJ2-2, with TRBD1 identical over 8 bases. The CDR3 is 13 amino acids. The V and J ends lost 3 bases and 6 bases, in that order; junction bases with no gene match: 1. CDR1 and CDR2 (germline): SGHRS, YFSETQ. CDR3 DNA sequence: TGCGCCAGCAGCTGGACAGGGTCCGGGGAGCTGTTTTTT. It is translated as CASSWTGSGELFF.

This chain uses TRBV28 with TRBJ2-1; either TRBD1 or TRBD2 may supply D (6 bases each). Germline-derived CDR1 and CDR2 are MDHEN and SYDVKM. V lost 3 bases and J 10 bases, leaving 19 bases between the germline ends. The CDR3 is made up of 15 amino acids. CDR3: CASSLRRLQGGEQFF. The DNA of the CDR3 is TGTGCCAGCAGTTTGAGGCGGCTACAAGGGGGGGAGCAGTTCTTC.

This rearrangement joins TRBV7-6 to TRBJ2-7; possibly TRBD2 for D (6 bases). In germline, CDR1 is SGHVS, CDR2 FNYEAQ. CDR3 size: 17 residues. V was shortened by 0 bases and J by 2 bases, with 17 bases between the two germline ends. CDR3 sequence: CASSLALRAGSPYEQYF. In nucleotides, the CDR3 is TGTGCCAGCAGCTTAGCCCTTAGGGCCGGGAGCCCCTACGAGCAGTACTTC.

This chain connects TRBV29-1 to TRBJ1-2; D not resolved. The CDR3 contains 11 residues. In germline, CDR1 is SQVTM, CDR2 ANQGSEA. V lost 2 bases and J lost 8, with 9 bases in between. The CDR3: CSVETGEGYTF. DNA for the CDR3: TGCAGCGTTGAAACTGGGGAGGGCTACACCTTC.

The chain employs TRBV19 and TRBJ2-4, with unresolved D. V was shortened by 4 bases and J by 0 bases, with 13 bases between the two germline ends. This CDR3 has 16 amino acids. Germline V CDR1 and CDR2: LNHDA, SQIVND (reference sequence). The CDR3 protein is CASSKAGQLAKNIQYF. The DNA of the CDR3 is TGTGCCAGTAGTAAGGCAGGCCAACTAGCCAAAAACATTCAGTACTTC.

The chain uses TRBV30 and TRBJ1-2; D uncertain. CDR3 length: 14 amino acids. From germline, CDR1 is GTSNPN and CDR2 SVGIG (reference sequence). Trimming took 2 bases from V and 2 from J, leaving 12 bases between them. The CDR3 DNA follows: TGTGCCTGGAGTTCGACCGGGAGCAACTATGGCTACACCTTC. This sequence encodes CAWSSTGSNYGYTF.

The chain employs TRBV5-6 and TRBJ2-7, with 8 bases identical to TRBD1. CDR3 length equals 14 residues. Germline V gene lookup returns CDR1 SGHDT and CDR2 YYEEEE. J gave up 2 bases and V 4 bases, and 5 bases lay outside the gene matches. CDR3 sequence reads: CASSRETGAYEQYF. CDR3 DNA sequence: TGTGCCAGCAGCCGTGAGACAGGGGCCTACGAGCAGTACTTC.

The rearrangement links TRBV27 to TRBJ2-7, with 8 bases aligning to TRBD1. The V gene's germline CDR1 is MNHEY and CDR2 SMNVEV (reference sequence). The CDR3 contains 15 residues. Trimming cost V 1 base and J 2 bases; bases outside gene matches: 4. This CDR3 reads CASSLFDRGPYEQYF. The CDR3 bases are TGTGCCAGCAGTTTATTCGACAGGGGCCCCTACGAGCAGTACTTC.

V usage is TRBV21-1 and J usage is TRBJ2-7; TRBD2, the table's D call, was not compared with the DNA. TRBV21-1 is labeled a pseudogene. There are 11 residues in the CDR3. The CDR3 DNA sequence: TGTGCCAGCAGCGTCCTCCACGAGCAGTACTTC. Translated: CASSVLHEQYF.

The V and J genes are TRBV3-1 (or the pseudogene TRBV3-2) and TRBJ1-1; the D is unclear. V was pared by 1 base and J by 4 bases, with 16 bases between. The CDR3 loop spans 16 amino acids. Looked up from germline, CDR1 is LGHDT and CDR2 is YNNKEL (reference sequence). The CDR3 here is CASSQVFRSRGTEAFF. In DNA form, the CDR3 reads TGTGCCAGCAGCCAAGTATTCCGCAGCCGAGGCACTGAAGCTTTCTTT.

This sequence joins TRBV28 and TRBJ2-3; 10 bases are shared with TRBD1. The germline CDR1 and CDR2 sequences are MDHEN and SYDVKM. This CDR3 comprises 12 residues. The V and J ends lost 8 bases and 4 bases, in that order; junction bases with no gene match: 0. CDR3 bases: TGTGCCAGCGGACAGGGGGCAGATACGCAGTATTTT. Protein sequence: CASGQGADTQYF. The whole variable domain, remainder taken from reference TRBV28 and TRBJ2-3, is DVKVTQSSRYLVKRTGEKVFLECVQDMDHENMFWYRQDPGLGLRLIYFSYDVKMKEKGDIPEGYSVSREKKERFSLILESASTNQTSMYLCASGQGADTQYFGPGTRLTVL.

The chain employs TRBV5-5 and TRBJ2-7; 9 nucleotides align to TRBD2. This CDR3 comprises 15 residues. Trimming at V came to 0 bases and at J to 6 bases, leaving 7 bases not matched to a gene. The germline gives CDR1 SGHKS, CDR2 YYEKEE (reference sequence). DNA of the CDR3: TGTGCCAGCAGCTTGGAGGTAGCGGGAGTTGGCGAGCAGTACTTC. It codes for CASSLEVAGVGEQYF.

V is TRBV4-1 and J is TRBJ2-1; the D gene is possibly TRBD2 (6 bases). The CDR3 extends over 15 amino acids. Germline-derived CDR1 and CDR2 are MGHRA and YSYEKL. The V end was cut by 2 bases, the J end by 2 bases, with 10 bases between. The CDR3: CASSQIRGAYNEQFF. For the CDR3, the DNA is TGCGCCAGCAGCCAAATACGCGGGGCCTACAATGAGCAGTTCTTC.